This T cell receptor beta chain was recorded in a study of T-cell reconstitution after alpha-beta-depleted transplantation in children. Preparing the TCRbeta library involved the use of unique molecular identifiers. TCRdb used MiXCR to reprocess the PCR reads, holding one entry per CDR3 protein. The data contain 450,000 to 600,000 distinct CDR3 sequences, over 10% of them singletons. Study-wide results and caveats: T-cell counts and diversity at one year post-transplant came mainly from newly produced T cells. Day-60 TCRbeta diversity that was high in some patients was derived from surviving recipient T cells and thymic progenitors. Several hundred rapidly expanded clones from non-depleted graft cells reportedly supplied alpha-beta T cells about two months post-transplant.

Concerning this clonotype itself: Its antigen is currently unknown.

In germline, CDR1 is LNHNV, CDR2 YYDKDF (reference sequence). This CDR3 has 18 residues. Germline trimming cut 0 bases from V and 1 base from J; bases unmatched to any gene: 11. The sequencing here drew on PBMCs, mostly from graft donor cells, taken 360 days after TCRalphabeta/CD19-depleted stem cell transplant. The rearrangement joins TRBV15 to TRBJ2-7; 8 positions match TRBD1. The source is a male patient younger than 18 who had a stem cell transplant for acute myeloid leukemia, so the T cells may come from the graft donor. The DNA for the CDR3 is TGTGCCACCAGCAGAGATGTGCAGGGGGCTCTAAAATCCTACGAGCAGTACTTC. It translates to CATSRDVQGALKSYEQYF.